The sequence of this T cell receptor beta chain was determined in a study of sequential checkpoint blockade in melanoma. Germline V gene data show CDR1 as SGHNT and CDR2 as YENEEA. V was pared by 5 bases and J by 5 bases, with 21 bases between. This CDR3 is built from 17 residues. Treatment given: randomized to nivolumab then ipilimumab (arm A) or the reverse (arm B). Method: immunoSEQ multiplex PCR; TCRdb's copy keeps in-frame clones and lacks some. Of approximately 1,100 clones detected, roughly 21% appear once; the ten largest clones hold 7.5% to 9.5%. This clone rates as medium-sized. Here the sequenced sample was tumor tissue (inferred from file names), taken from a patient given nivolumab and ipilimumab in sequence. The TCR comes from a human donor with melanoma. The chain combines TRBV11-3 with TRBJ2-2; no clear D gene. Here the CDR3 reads CASSDATDRVETGELFF. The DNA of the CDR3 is TGTGCCAGCAGCGATGCTACCGATCGGGTGGAAACCGGGGAGCTGTTTTTT.